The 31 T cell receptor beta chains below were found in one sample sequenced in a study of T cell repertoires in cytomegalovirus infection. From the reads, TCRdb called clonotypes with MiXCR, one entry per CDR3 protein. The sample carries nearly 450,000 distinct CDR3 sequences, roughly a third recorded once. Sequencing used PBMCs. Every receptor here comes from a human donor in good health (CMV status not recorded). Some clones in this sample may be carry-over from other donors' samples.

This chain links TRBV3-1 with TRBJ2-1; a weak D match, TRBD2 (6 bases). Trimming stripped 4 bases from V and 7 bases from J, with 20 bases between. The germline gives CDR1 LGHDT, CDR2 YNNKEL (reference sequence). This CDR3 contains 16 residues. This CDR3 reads CASSPSTSRRGNEQFF. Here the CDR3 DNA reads TGTGCCAGCAGCCCGTCGACTAGTAGGCGAGGAAATGAGCAGTTCTTC.

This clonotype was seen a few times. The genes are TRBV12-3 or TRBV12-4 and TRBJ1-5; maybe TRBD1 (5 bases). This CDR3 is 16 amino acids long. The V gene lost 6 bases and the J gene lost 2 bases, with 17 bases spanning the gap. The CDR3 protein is CASSPRGQGGNQPQHF. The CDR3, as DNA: TGTGCCAGCAGCCCCCGAGGTCAGGGTGGCAATCAGCCCCAGCATTTT.

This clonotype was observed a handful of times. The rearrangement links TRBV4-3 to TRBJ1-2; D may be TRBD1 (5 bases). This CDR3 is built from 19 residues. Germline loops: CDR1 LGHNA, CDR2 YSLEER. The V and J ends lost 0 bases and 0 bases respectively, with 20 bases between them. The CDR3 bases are TGCGCCAGCAGCCAAGATCCCCCCTCCGGGACCCATCCTAACTATGGCTACACCTTC. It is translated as CASSQDPPSGTHPNYGYTF.

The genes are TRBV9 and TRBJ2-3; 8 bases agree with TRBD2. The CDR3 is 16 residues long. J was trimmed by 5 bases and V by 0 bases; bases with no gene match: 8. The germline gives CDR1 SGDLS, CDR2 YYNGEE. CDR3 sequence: CASSVASGGGGDTQYF. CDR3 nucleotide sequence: TGTGCCAGCAGCGTAGCCAGCGGGGGAGGAGGAGATACGCAGTATTTT.

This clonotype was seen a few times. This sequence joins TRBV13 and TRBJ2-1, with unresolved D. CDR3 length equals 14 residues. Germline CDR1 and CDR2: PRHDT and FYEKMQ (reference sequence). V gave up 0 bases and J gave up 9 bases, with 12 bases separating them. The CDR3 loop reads CASSLGSSPSEQFF. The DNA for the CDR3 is TGTGCCAGCAGCTTAGGATCTTCCCCAAGTGAGCAGTTCTTC.

The CDR3 region is CASSQQGLRYGYTF. The DNA for the CDR3 is TGTGCCAGCAGCCAACAGGGCCTTCGGTATGGCTACACCTTC. The chain is built from TRBV5-4 and TRBJ1-2, with D possibly TRBD1 on 6 matching bases. The V end was cut by 4 bases, the J end by 5 bases, with 15 bases between. The CDR3 contains 14 residues. CDR1 SGHNT and CDR2 YYREEE come from the germline V gene (reference sequence).

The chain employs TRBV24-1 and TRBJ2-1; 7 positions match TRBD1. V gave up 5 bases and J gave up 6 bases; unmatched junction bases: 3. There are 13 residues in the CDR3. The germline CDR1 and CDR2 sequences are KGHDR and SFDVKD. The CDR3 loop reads CATSVGTANEQFF. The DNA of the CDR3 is TGTGCCACCAGTGTTGGGACAGCCAATGAGCAGTTCTTC.

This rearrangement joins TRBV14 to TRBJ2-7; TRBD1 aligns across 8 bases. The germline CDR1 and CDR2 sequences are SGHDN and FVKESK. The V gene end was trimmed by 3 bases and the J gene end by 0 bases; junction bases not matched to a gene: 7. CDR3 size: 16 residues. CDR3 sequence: CASSHRAGTGSYEQYF. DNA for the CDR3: TGTGCCAGCAGCCACCGTGCCGGGACAGGCTCCTACGAGCAGTACTTC.

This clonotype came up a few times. The CDR3 DNA is TGCAGTGTTCCGACCGGGACAGCCTTCACAGATACGCAGTATTTT. It encodes CSVPTGTAFTDTQYF. The chain recombines TRBV20-1 with TRBJ2-3; 7 positions agree with TRBD1. CDR1 is DFQATT, CDR2 SNEGSKA, per germline (reference sequence). With V trimmed by 7 bases and J by 2 bases, 12 bases remained unmatched. The CDR3 runs 15 residues.

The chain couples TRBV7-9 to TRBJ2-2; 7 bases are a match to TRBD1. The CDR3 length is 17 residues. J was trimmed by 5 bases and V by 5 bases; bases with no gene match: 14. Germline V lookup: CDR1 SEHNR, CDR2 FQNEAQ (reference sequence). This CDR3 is CASSPAVQGQTTGELFF. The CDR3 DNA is TGTGCCAGCAGCCCAGCCGTCCAGGGACAGACTACCGGGGAGCTGTTTTTT.

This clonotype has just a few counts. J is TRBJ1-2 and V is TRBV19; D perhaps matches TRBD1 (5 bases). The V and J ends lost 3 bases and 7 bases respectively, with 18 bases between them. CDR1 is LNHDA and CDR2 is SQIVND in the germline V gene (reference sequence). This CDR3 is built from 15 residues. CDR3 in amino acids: CASSIQGTSLSGYTF. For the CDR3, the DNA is TGTGCCAGTAGTATTCAGGGAACGTCGCTATCTGGCTACACCTTC.

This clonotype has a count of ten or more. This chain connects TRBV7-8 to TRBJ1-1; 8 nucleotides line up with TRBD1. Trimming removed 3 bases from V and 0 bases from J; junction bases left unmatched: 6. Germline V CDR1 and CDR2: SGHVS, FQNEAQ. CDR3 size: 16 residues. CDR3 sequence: CASSFGNRGMNTEAFF. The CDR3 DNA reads TGTGCCAGCAGCTTTGGGAACAGGGGGATGAACACTGAAGCTTTCTTT.

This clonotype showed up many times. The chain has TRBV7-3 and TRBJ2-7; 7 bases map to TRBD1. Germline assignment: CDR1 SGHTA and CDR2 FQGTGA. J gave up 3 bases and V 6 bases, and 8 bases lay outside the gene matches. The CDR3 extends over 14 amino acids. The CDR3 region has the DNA TGTGCCAGCAGGGGATCGACAGGGAGCTACGAGCAGTACTTC. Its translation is CASRGSTGSYEQYF.

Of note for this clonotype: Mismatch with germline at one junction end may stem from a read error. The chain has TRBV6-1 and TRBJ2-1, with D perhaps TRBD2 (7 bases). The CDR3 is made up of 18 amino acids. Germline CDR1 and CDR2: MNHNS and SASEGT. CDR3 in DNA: TGTGCCCGCAGTGCCACCCTGGGGGCGGGGGCCAACTACAATGAGCAGTTCTTC. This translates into CARSATLGAGANYNEQFF.

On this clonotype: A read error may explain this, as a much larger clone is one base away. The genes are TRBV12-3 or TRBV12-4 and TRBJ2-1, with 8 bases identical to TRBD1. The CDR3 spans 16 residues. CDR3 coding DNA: TGTGCCAGCAGTCTACAGGGGGTAATGAACTACAATGAGCAGTCCTTC. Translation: CASSLQGVMNYNEQSF.

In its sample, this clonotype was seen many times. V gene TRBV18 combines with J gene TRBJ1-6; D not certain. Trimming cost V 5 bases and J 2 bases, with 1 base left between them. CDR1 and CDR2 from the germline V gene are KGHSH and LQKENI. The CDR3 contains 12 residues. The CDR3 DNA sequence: TGTGCCAGCTCAACCTATAATTCACCCCTCCACTTT. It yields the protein CASSTYNSPLHF.

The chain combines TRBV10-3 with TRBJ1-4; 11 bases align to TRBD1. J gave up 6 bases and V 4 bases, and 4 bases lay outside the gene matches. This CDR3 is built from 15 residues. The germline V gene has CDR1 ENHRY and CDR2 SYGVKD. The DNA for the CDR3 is TGTGCCATCAGTGCTACGGGACAGGGGGATGAAAAACTGTTTTTT. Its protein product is CAISATGQGDEKLFF.

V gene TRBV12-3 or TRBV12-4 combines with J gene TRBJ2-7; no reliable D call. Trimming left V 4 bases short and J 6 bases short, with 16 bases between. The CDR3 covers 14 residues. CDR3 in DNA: TGTGCCAGCAGTTCCTCACCCCAAGCACTCGAGCAGTACTTC. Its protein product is CASSSSPQALEQYF.

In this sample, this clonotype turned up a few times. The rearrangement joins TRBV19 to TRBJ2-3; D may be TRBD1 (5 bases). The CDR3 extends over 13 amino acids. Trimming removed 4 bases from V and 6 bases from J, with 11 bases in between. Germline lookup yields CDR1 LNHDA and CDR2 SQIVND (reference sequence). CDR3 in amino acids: CASSTASGDTQYF. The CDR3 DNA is TGTGCCAGTAGTACGGCTTCAGGGGATACGCAGTATTTT. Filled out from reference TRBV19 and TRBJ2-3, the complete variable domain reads DGGITQSPKYLFRKEGQNVTLSCEQNLNHDAMYWYRQDPGQGLRLIYYSQIVNDFQKGDIAEGYSVSREKKESFPLTVTSAQKNPTAFYLCASSTASGDTQYFGPGTRLTVL.

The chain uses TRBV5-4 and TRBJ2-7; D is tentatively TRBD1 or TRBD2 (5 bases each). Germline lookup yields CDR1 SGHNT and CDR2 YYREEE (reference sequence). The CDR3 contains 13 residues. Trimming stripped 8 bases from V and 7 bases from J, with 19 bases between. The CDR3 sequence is CASNRDGLTEQYF. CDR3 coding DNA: TGTGCCAGTAATCGGGACGGCCTAACGGAGCAGTACTTC.

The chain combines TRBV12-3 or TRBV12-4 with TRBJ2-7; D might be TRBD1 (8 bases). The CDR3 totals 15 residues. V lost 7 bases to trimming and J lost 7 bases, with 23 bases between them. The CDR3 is CASTPGQATGGEQYF. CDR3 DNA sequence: TGTGCCAGCACCCCGGGACAGGCCACCGGGGGGGAGCAGTACTTC.

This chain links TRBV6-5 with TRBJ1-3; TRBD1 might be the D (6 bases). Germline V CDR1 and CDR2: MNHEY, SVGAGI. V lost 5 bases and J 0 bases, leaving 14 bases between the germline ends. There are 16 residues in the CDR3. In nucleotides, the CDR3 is TGTGCCAGCAGTCCAGAGGGGACATTCTCTGGAAACACCATATATTTT. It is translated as CASSPEGTFSGNTIYF.

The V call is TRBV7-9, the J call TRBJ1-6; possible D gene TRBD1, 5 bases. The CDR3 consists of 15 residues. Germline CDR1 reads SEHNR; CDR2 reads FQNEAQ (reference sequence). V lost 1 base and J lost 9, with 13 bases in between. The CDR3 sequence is CASSLDGTERSPLHF. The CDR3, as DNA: TGTGCCAGCAGCTTAGACGGGACCGAGCGTTCACCCCTCCACTTT. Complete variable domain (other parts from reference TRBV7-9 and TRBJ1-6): DTGVSQNPRHKITKRGQNVTFRCDPISEHNRLYWYRQTLGQGPEFLTYFQNEAQLEKSRLLSDRFSAERPKGSFSTLEIQRTEQGDSAMYLCASSLDGTERSPLHFGNGTRLTVT.

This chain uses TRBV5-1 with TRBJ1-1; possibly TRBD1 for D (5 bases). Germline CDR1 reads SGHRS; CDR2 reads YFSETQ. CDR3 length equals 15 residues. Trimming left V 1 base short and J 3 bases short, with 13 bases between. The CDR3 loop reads CASSLRRGMDTEAFF. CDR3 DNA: TGCGCCAGCAGCTTGAGGAGGGGTATGGACACTGAAGCTTTCTTT.

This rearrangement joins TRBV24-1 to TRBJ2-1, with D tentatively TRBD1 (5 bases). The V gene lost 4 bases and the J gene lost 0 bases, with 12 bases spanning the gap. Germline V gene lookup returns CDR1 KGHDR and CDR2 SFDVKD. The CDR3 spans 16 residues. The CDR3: CATSDPQESSYNEQFF. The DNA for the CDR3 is TGTGCCACCAGTGACCCACAGGAGAGCTCCTACAATGAGCAGTTCTTC.

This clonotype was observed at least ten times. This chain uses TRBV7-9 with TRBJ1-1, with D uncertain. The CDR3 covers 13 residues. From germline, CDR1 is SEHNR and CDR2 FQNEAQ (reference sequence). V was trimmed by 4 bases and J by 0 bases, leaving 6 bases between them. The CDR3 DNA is TGTGCCAGCAGCTCAGGCATGAACACTGAAGCTTTCTTT. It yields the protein CASSSGMNTEAFF. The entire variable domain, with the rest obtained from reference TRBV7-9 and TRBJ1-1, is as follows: DTGVSQNPRHKITKRGQNVTFRCDPISEHNRLYWYRQTLGQGPEFLTYFQNEAQLEKSRLLSDRFSAERPKGSFSTLEIQRTEQGDSAMYLCASSSGMNTEAFFGQGTRLTVV.

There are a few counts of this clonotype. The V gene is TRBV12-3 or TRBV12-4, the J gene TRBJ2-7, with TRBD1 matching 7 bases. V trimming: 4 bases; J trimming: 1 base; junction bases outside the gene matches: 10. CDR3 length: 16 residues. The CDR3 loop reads CASSSGQGVGSYEQYF. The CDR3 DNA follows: TGTGCCAGCAGTTCCGGGCAGGGGGTAGGGTCCTACGAGCAGTACTTC.

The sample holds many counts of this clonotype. CDR3 coding DNA: TGCGCCAGCAGCCAAGAGTGGACAGGGGTTCTCGGGGAGCTGTTTTTT. Amino acids: CASSQEWTGVLGELFF. This chain links TRBV4-1 with TRBJ2-2; 9 bases are shared with TRBD1. With 0 bases clipped from V and 7 bases from J, the junction kept 6 bases outside the gene matches. CDR1 is MGHRA and CDR2 is YSYEKL in the germline V gene. The CDR3 covers 16 residues.

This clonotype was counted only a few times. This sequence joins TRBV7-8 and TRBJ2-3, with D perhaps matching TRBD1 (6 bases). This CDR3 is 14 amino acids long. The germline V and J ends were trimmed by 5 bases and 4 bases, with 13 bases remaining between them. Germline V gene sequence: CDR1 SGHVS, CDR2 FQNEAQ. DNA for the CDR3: TGTGCCAGCAGCACTCTACAGGGCCCAGATACGCAGTATTTT. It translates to CASSTLQGPDTQYF.

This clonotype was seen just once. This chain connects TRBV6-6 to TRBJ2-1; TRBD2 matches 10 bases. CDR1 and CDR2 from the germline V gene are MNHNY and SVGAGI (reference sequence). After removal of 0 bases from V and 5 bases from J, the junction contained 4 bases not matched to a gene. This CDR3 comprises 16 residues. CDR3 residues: CASSYSSGGGHNEQFF. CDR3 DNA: TGTGCCAGCAGTTACTCAAGCGGGGGGGGTCACAATGAGCAGTTCTTC.

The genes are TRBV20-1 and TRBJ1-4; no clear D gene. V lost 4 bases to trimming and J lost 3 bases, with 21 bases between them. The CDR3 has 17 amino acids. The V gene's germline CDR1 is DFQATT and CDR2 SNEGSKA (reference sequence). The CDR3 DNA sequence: TGCAGTGCTAACCCAGCAGAACAACCGCCAGCTAATGAAAAACTGTTTTTT. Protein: CSANPAEQPPANEKLFF.